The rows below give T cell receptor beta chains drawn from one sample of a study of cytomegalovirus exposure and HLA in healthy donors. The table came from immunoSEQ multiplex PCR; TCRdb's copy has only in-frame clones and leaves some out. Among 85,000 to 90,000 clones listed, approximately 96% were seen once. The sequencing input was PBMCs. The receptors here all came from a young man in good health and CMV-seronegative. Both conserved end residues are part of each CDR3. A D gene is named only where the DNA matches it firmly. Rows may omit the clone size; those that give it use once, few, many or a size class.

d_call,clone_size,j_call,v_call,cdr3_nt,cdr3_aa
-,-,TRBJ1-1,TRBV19,TGTGCCACCCAAGAGGAGGGATTGATGAACACTGAAGCTTTCTTT,CATQEEGLMNTEAFF
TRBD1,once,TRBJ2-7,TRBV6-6,TGTGCCAGCAGTTACCCAGGGACAGACACTAACTACGAGCAGTACTTC,CASSYPGTDTNYEQYF
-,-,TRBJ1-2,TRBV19,TGTGCCAGTAGTATTAGGTCGGGGTCGGCTACTAACTATGGCTACACCTTC,CASSIRSGSATNYGYTF
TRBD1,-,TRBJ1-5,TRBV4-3,TGCGCCAGCAGCCCGAATGCAGGGGGCAAGGGTCAGCCCCAGCATTTT,CASSPNAGGKGQPQHF
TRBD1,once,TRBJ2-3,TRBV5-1,TGCGCCAGCAGCTCGAGGACAGGGATGGGAGATACGCAGTATTTT,CASSSRTGMGDTQYF
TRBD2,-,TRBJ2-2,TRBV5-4,TGTGCCAGCAGCTCGATAGCGGGGATGAACACCGGGGAGCTGTTTTTT,CASSSIAGMNTGELFF
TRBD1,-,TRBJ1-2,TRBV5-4,TGTGCCAGCAGCCACGGGACAGGGGGGCCTAACTATGGCTACACCTTC,CASSHGTGGPNYGYTF
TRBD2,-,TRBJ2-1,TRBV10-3,TGTGCCATCAGTGAGTCCCGCGGGAGCTTCTACAATGAGCAGTTCTTC,CAISESRGSFYNEQFF
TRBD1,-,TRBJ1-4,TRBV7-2,TGTGCCAGCAGCTTATCCTTCGGACAGGGCGGCGAAAAACTGTTTTTT,CASSLSFGQGGEKLFF
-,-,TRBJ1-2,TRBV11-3,TGTGCCAGCAGCGCTCGGGACACTCCACACTATGGCTACACCTTC,CASSARDTPHYGYTF
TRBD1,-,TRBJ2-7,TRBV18,TGTGCCAGCTCACCTACTCCGGGACAGGGTCTCTACGAGCAGTACTTC,CASSPTPGQGLYEQYF
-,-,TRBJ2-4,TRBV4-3,TGCGCCAGCAGCCAAGTAACAGACCTAGCCAAAAACATTCAGTACTTC,CASSQVTDLAKNIQYF
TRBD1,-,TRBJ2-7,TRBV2,TGTGCCAGCACCTCCCAGCAGGGACAGTCGTTCGAGCAGTACTTC,CASTSQQGQSFEQYF
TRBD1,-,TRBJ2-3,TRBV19,TGTGCCAGCGGGACAGGGGTGTTGACAGATACGCAGTATTTT,CASGTGVLTDTQYF
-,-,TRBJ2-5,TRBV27,TGTGCCAGCGGCCTCGTCGAGACCCAGTACTTC,CASGLVETQYF
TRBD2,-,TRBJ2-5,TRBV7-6,TGTGCCAGCAGCTTAGGGGGGGAGGGACAAGAGACCCAGTACTTC,CASSLGGEGQETQYF
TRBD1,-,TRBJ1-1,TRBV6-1,TGTGCCAGCAGTGAAGATCCAGGGGGGATAACTGAAGCTTTCTTT,CASSEDPGGITEAFF
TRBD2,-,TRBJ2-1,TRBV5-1,TGCGCCAGCAGCTTGGGAACTAGCGTCGTCAGCTCCTACAATGAGCAGTTCTTC,CASSLGTSVVSSYNEQFF
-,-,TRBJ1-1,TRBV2,TGTGCCAGCAGTTGGACAGCGTTGAAAACTGAAGCTTTCTTT,CASSWTALKTEAFF
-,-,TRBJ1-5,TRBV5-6,TGTGCCAGCAGCTTGCGCGGGGTGCGAGGGCAGCCCCAGCATTTT,CASSLRGVRGQPQHF
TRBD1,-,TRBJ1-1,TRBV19,TGTGCCAGTAGTATGGGGGGACAGGGCTTTGTGAACACTGAAGCTTTCTTT,CASSMGGQGFVNTEAFF
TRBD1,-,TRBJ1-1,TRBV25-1,TGTGCCAGCAGGGAGGAGGACAGGGGGAACACTGAAGCTTTCTTT,CASREEDRGNTEAFF
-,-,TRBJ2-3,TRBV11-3,TGTGCCAGCAGCTTATATGGGGGGGGCTTCAGCACAGATACGCAGTATTTT,CASSLYGGGFSTDTQYF
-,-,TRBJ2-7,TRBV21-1,TGTGCCAGCAGCAAAAGGTACAGGCCCTACGAGCAGTACTTC,CASSKRYRPYEQYF
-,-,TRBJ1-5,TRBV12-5,TGTGCTAGTGGCCCCGGGGGGGGAGCCAATCAGCCCCAGCATTTT,CASGPGGGANQPQHF
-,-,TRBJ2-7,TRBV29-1,TGCAGCGCCGGGGTTACTGGCTCCTACGAGCAGTACTTC,CSAGVTGSYEQYF
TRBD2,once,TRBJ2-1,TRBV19,TGTGCCAGTAGTATTTCTAGCGGGAGCGCCTACAATGAGCAGTTCTTC,CASSISSGSAYNEQFF
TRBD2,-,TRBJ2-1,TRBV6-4,TGTGCCAGCAGTGAATACGTTACTAGCGGCAGCAATGAGCAGTTCTTC,CASSEYVTSGSNEQFF
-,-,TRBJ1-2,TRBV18,TGTGCCAGCTCACCACCGCCGACAGGTACTCCGGGGTATGGCTACACCTTC,CASSPPPTGTPGYGYTF